Shown below are 24 T cell receptor beta chains from a single sample sequenced in a study of cytomegalovirus exposure and HLA in healthy donors. Here immunoSEQ multiplex PCR was the method, and the copy in TCRdb shows in-frame clones only, minus some. The data show 90,000 to 150,000 clones, roughly nine tenths seen once. Sequenced sample: PBMCs. These receptors were taken from a man aged 18 to 29 in good health and CMV-seropositive.

The chain is built from TRBV7-9 and TRBJ2-7, with TRBD1 matching 10 bases. Germline-derived CDR1 and CDR2 are SEHNR and FQNEAQ (reference sequence). V shed 4 bases and J 7 bases; nucleotides not matched to a gene: 4. This CDR3 is 13 amino acids long. The CDR3 region is CASSSGQGFEQYF. The CDR3 bases are TGTGCCAGCAGCTCGGGACAGGGGTTTGAGCAGTACTTC.

The chain carries TRBV11-2 and TRBJ2-2; D may be TRBD1 (6 bases). Germline values: CDR1 SGHAT, CDR2 FQNNGV. Between the trimmed V and J ends, which lost 3 bases and 9 bases, there was a span of 20 bases. This CDR3 contains 16 residues. The CDR3 is CASSFLLGRGYRELFF. The CDR3 nucleotides read TGTGCCAGCAGCTTTCTTCTAGGCAGGGGATATCGGGAGCTGTTTTTT.

This chain joins TRBV4-1 and TRBJ1-4; D is uncertain. Germline V CDR1 and CDR2: MGHRA, YSYEKL. Trimming shortened V by 4 bases and J by 6 bases, and 18 bases separated the two germline ends. The CDR3 contains 16 residues. This CDR3 is CASSRKGNQEDEKLFF. CDR3 sequence (DNA): TGCGCCAGCAGCCGCAAAGGGAATCAGGAGGATGAAAAACTGTTTTTT.

This clone was observed a handful of times. This chain links TRBV10-1 with TRBJ1-6, with D unclear. V gave up 2 bases and J gave up 10 bases, with 6 bases separating them. The length of the CDR3 is 12 residues. CDR1 WNHNN and CDR2 SYGVQD come from the germline V gene (reference sequence). CDR3 sequence (DNA): TGCGCCAGCAGTGAGGGAGGGTCACCCCTCCACTTT. This sequence encodes CASSEGGSPLHF.

V and J are TRBV19 and TRBJ1-4, with D possibly TRBD1 on 5 matching bases. Trimming removed 4 bases from V and 13 bases from J, with 25 bases in between. Germline loops: CDR1 LNHDA, CDR2 SQIVND (reference sequence). The CDR3 has 16 residues. CDR3 residues: CASSNPRVGPPGGLFF. DNA of the CDR3: TGTGCCAGTAGTAACCCCAGGGTTGGACCCCCGGGGGGACTGTTTTTT.

The CDR3 sequence: CASSQVLDRANYGYTF. The CDR3 coding sequence is TGCGCCAGCAGCCAAGTTTTGGACAGGGCTAACTATGGCTACACCTTC. The rearrangement joins TRBV4-1 to TRBJ1-2; 8 bases line up with TRBD1. This CDR3 has 16 residues. Losses at the gene ends were 1 base for V and 0 bases for J; bases not matched to a gene: 4. CDR1 and CDR2 from the germline V gene are MGHRA and YSYEKL.

This sequence joins TRBV29-1 and TRBJ2-7; TRBD2 agrees at 9 bases. The germline CDR1 and CDR2 sequences are SQVTM and ANQGSEA. This CDR3 spans 16 amino acids. For the CDR3, the DNA is TGCAGTGCGGCCCAACTAGGGCTAGCGGGGTTCTACGAGCAGTACTTC. Its translation is CSAAQLGLAGFYEQYF.

This clone was counted once. This chain joins TRBV5-5 and TRBJ1-5, with D uncertain. Germline V gene lookup returns CDR1 SGHKS and CDR2 YYEKEE (reference sequence). The CDR3 runs 13 residues. The germline V and J ends were trimmed by 4 bases and 6 bases, with 11 bases remaining between them. CDR3 coding DNA: TGTGCCAGCAGCACGGACTTCACTCAGCCCCAGCATTTT. This encodes CASSTDFTQPQHF.

The chain has TRBV19 and TRBJ1-2, with 7 positions matching TRBD1. CDR1 and CDR2 from the germline V gene are LNHDA and SQIVND (reference sequence). This CDR3 spans 12 amino acids. V trimming: 9 bases; J trimming: 4 bases; junction bases outside the gene matches: 5. The CDR3 nucleotides are TGTGCCAGCACAGACAGGGTCTATGGCTACACCTTC. Translating it yields CASTDRVYGYTF. Filled out from reference TRBV19 and TRBJ1-2, the complete variable domain reads DGGITQSPKYLFRKEGQNVTLSCEQNLNHDAMYWYRQDPGQGLRLIYYSQIVNDFQKGDIAEGYSVSREKKESFPLTVTSAQKNPTAFYLCASTDRVYGYTFGSGTRLTVV.

The V gene is TRBV28, the J gene TRBJ2-2; 14 bases map to TRBD2. Germline-derived CDR1 and CDR2 are MDHEN and SYDVKM. Germline trimming cut 4 bases from V and 5 bases from J; bases unmatched to any gene: 3. This CDR3 comprises 16 residues. CDR3 sequence: CASSSRLAGGTGELFF. In nucleotides, the CDR3 is TGTGCCAGCAGTTCCCGACTAGCGGGGGGGACCGGGGAGCTGTTTTTT.

The gene calls are TRBV18 and TRBJ2-6; possible D gene TRBD1, 6 bases. Looked up from germline, CDR1 is KGHSH and CDR2 is LQKENI. The V end was cut by 6 bases, the J end by 2 bases, with 11 bases between. This CDR3 has 15 amino acids. The CDR3 protein is CASSWTETGANVLTF. CDR3 DNA sequence: TGTGCCAGCTCTTGGACAGAGACTGGGGCCAACGTCCTGACTTTC.

The J gene is TRBJ1-1, the V gene TRBV6-1; 9 bases line up with TRBD1. The CDR3 has 13 amino acids. Germline lookup yields CDR1 MNHNS and CDR2 SASEGT. The V and J ends lost 6 bases and 4 bases, in that order; junction bases with no gene match: 3. CDR3 in amino acids: CASRETGGTEAFF. CDR3 bases: TGTGCCAGCAGAGAGACAGGGGGCACTGAAGCTTTCTTT.

CDR3 nucleotide sequence: TGCGCCAGCAGTGTCGACAGATACACTGAAGCTTTCTTT. Protein sequence: CASSVDRYTEAFF. The chain couples TRBV10-1 to TRBJ1-1; D possibly corresponds to TRBD1 (5 bases). The CDR3 is 13 amino acids. Trimming left V 4 bases short and J 3 bases short, with 9 bases between. CDR1 and CDR2 (germline): WNHNN, SYGVQD (reference sequence).

The chain is built from TRBV28 and TRBJ1-2; D uncertain. V was shortened by 7 bases and J by 0 bases, with 15 bases between the two germline ends. This CDR3 region has 15 residues. CDR1 and CDR2 from the germline V gene are MDHEN and SYDVKM. This CDR3 reads CASTAFGGANYGYTF. Written as DNA, the CDR3 is TGTGCCAGCACCGCCTTCGGCGGTGCTAACTATGGCTACACCTTC.

The chain couples TRBV2 to TRBJ2-3; D gene unclear. The CDR3 extends over 14 amino acids. CDR1 is SNHLY, CDR2 FYNNEI, per germline. V was shortened by 6 bases and J by 2 bases, with 12 bases between the two germline ends. DNA for the CDR3: TGTGCCAGCAGGCCCGAGAACTACACAGATACGCAGTATTTT. This sequence encodes CASRPENYTDTQYF.

This chain connects TRBV9 to TRBJ2-1; the match to TRBD2 covers 9 bases. Germline values: CDR1 SGDLS, CDR2 YYNGEE. There are 13 residues in the CDR3. The trim removed 5 bases at V and 8 bases at J, leaving 5 bases unmatched. The CDR3 here is CASSPSGADEQFF. The DNA of the CDR3 is TGTGCCAGCAGTCCTAGCGGGGCCGATGAGCAGTTCTTC.

This chain links TRBV6-1 with TRBJ2-7; D ambiguous. Per the germline V gene, CDR1 is MNHNS and CDR2 is SASEGT. CDR3 length: 13 amino acids. Trimming shortened V by 4 bases and J by 7 bases, and 14 bases separated the two germline ends. The CDR3 region has the DNA TGTGCCAGCAGTGTCTATGAGGTTTTGGAGCAGTACTTC. The encoded protein is CASSVYEVLEQYF.

V is TRBV2 and J is TRBJ2-3; 8 nucleotides match TRBD2. Germline V gene sequence: CDR1 SNHLY, CDR2 FYNNEI. After removal of 4 bases from V and 1 base from J, the junction contained 4 bases not matched to a gene. The CDR3 is made up of 15 amino acids. This chain's CDR3 is CASSGGGGRTDTQYF. In nucleotides, the CDR3 is TGTGCCAGCAGTGGGGGCGGGGGGCGCACAGATACGCAGTATTTT.

V usage is TRBV5-1 and J usage is TRBJ2-1, with a tentative D call TRBD2 (5 bases). The CDR3 runs 14 residues. V lost 9 bases and J lost 8, with 21 bases in between. CDR1 and CDR2 from the germline V gene are SGHRS and YFSETQ. In DNA, the CDR3 is TGCGCCACCTACCGGGAACCAGAGGTCCATGAGCAGTTCTTC. This translates into CATYREPEVHEQFF. Together with reference TRBV5-1 and TRBJ2-1, the CDR3 gives the full variable domain: KAGVTQTPRYLIKTRGQQVTLSCSPISGHRSVSWYQQTPGQGLQFLFEYFSETQRNKGNFPGRFSGRQFSNSRSEMNVSTLELGDSALYLCATYREPEVHEQFFGPGTRLTVL.

This chain joins TRBV7-2 and TRBJ2-6; a possible D gene is TRBD1 (5 bases). Germline CDR1 SGHTA, CDR2 FQGNSA. This CDR3 has 18 residues. V lost 5 bases, J lost 0 bases, and 17 bases lay in between. This CDR3 is CASSTDTRVGSGANVLTF. The CDR3 bases are TGTGCCAGCAGCACGGACACCCGAGTCGGCTCTGGGGCCAACGTCCTGACTTTC.

The V gene is TRBV4-2, the J gene TRBJ1-2, with 7 bases identical to TRBD1. The CDR3 consists of 14 residues. The J segment lost 5 bases and the V segment lost 4 bases, leaving 7 bases of the junction unmatched. CDR1 and CDR2 from the germline V gene are LGHNA and YNFKEQ. CDR3 amino acids: CASSPAGGDYGYTF. The CDR3 DNA sequence: TGTGCCAGCAGCCCCGCAGGGGGAGATTATGGCTACACCTTC.

The chain carries TRBV4-3 and TRBJ2-5, with TRBD2 matching 8 bases. This CDR3 spans 14 amino acids. V was pared by 3 bases and J by 7 bases, with 7 bases of the junction left unmatched. Germline V CDR1 and CDR2: LGHNA, YSLEER. The CDR3 here is CASSHPGLEGTQYF. CDR3 nucleotides: TGCGCCAGCAGCCATCCGGGACTAGAGGGGACCCAGTACTTC.

The chain combines TRBV5-1 with TRBJ1-1, with 11 bases that match TRBD1. The ends lost 2 bases at V and 7 bases at J; junction bases unmatched: 7. The CDR3 extends over 15 amino acids. CDR1 is SGHRS and CDR2 is YFSETQ in the germline V gene. The CDR3 bases are TGCGCCAGCAGCTTCGCGGGACAGGGGGTAAATGAAGCTTTCTTT. This sequence encodes CASSFAGQGVNEAFF.

The chain employs TRBV9 and TRBJ2-2; 7 bases agree with TRBD1. Looked up from germline, CDR1 is SGDLS and CDR2 is YYNGEE. This CDR3 is built from 16 residues. V was pared by 4 bases and J by 1 base, with 7 bases of the junction left unmatched. The CDR3 reads CASSTRGDRNTGELFF. CDR3 nucleotides: TGTGCCAGCAGCACGAGAGGGGACAGGAACACCGGGGAGCTGTTTTTT.